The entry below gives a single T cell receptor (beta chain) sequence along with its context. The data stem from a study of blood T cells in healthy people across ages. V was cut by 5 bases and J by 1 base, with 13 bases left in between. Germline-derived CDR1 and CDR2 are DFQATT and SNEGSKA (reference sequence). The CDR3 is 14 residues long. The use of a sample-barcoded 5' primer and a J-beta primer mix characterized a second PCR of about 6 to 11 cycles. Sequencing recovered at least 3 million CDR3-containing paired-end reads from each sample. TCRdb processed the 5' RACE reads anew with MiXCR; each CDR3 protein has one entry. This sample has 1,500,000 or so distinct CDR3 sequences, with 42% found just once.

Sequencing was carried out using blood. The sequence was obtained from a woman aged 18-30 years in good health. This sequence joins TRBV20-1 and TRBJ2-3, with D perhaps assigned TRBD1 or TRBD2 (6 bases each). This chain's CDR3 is CSAFSGARTDTQYF. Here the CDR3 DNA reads TGCAGTGCTTTCTCGGGGGCCCGCACAGATACGCAGTATTTT.